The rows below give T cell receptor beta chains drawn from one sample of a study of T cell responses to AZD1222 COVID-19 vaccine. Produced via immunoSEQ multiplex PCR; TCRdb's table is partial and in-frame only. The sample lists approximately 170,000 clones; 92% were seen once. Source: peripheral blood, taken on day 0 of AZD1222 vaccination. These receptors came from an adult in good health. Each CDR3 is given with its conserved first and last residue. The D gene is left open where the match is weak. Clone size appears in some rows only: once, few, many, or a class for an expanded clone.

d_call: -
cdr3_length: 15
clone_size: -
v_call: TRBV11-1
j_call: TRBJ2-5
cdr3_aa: CASSRARGSGETQYF
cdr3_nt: TGTGCCAGCAGCCGGGCCAGGGGCTCGGGAGAGACCCAGTACTTC

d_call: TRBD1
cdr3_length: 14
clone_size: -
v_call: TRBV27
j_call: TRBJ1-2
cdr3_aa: CASSAGTANYGYTF
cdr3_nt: TGTGCCAGCAGTGCGGGGACAGCGAACTATGGCTACACCTTC

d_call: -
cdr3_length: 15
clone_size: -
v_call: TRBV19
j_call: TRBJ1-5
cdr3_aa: CASSLGEGRNQPQHF
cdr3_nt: TGTGCCAGTAGTCTCGGGGAGGGTCGGAATCAGCCCCAGCATTTT

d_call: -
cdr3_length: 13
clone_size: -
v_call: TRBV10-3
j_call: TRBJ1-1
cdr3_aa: CAISSTQNTEAFF
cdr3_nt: TGTGCCATCAGCTCAACCCAGAACACTGAAGCTTTCTTT

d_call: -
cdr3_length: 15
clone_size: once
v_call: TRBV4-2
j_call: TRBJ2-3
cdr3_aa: CASSQGFLPTDTQYF
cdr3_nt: TGTGCCAGCAGCCAAGGCTTCCTCCCCACAGATACGCAGTATTTT

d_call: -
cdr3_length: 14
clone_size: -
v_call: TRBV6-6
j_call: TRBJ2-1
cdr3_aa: CASSYGTVNNEQFF
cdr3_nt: TGTGCCAGCAGTTACGGTACCGTTAACAATGAGCAGTTCTTC

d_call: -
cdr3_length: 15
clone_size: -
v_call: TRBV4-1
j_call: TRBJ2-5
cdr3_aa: CASSQGRPLGETQYF
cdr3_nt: TGCGCCAGCAGCCAAGGCAGGCCACTAGGGGAGACCCAGTACTTC

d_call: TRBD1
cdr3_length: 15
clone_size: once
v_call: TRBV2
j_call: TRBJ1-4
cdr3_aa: CASSAQGASNEKLFF
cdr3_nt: TGTGCCAGCAGTGCGCAGGGGGCGTCTAATGAAAAACTGTTTTTT

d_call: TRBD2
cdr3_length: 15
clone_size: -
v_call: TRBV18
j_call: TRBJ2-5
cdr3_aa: CASSPIRSGRETQYF
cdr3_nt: TGTGCCAGCTCACCAATCCGGAGCGGGAGAGAGACCCAGTACTTC

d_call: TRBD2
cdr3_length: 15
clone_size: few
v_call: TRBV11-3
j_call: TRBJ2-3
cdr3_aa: CASSRPGLAGETQYF
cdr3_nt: TGTGCCAGCAGCCGACCCGGACTAGCGGGAGAGACGCAGTATTTT

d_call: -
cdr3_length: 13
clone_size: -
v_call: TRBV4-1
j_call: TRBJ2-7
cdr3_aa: CASSQARRYEQYF
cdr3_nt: TGCGCCAGCAGCCAAGCAAGGCGGTACGAGCAGTACTTC

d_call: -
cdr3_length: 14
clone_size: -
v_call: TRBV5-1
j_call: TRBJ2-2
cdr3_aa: CASSLQVNTGELFF
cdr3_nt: TGCGCCAGCAGCTTACAAGTTAACACCGGGGAGCTGTTTTTT

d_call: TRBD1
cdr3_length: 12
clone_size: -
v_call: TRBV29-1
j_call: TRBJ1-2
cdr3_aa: CSVIQGEGGYTF
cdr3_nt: TGCAGCGTCATTCAGGGGGAAGGTGGCTACACCTTC

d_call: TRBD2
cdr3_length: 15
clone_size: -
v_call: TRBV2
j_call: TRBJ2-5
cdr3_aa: CASSATGTSGETQYF
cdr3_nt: TGTGCCAGCAGTGCTACCGGGACTAGCGGAGAGACCCAGTACTTC

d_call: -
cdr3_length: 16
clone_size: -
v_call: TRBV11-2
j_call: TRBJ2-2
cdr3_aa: CASSHLPGTNTGELFF
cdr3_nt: TGTGCCAGCAGTCACCTCCCCGGGACAAACACCGGGGAGCTGTTTTTT

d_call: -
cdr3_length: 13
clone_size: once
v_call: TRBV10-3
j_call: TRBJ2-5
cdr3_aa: CAISDSFQETQYF
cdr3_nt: TGTGCCATCAGCGACAGCTTCCAAGAGACCCAGTACTTC

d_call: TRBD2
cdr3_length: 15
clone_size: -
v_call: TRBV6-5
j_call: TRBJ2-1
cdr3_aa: CASGNGLAGGNEQFF
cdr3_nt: TGTGCCAGCGGCAATGGACTAGCGGGAGGAAATGAGCAGTTCTTC

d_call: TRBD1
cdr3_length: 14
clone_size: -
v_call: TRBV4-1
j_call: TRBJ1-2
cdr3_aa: CASSQPGTGYGYTF
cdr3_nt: TGCGCCAGCAGCCAGCCCGGGACAGGGTATGGCTACACCTTC

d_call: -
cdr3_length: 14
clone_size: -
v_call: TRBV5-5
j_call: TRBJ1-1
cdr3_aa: CASSLDPLNTEAFF
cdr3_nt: TGTGCCAGCAGCTTGGATCCGTTGAACACTGAAGCTTTCTTT

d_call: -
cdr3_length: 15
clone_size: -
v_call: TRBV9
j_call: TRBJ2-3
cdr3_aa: CASSVELGGTDTQYF
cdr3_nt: TGTGCCAGCAGCGTAGAACTAGGAGGCACAGATACGCAGTATTTT

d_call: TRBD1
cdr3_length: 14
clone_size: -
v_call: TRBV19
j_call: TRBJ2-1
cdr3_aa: CATSPGQGTNEQFF
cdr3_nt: TGTGCCACTTCTCCGGGACAGGGTACAAATGAGCAGTTCTTC

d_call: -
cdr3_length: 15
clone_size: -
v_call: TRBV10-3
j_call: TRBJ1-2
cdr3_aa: CAISESSKGNYGYTF
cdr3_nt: TGTGCCATCAGTGAGTCGAGTAAGGGTAACTATGGCTACACCTTC

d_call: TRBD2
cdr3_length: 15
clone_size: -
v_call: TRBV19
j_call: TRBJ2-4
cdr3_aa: CASRRSGGPLDIQYF
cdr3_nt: TGTGCCAGTAGACGTAGCGGGGGTCCGTTGGACATTCAGTACTTC

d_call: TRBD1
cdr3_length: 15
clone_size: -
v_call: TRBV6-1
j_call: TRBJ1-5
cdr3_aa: CASSEAGGWGQPQHF
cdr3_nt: TGTGCCAGCAGTGAAGCAGGGGGCTGGGGTCAGCCCCAGCATTTT

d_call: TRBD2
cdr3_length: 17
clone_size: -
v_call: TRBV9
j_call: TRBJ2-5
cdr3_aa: CASSVGGLAGYQETQYF
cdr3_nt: TGTGCCAGCAGCGTAGGGGGACTAGCGGGATACCAAGAGACCCAGTACTTC